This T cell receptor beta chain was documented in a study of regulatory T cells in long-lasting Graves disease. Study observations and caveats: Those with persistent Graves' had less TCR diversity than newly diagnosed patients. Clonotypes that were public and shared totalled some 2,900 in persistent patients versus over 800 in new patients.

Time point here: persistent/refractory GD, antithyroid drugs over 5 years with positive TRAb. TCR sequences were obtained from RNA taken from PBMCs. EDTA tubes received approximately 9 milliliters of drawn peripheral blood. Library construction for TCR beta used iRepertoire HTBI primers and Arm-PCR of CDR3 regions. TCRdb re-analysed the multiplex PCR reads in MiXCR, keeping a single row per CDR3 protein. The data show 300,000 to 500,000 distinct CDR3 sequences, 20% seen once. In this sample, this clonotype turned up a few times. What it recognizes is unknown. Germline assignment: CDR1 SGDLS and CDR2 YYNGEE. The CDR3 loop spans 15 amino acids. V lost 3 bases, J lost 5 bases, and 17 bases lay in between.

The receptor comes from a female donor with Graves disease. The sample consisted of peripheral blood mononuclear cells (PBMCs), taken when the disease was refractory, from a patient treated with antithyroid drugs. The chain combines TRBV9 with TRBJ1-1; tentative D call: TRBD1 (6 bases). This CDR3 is CASSADPRGGTEAFF. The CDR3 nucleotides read TGTGCCAGCAGCGCCGATCCGAGGGGGGGAACTGAAGCTTTCTTT.